The 2 T cell receptor beta chains below come from one sample, sequenced in a study of response to subunit inactivated influenza vaccine. Each CDR3 protein is one row after TCRdb ran MiXCR on the RT-PCR reads. The sample carries under 200,000 distinct CDR3 sequences, about 10% recorded once. Source: CD8+ T cells sorted from PBMCs, taken roughly 24 months after vaccination. The source is a man aged 45-69 years who received an inactivated influenza vaccine.

This clonotype was seen more than once but under ten times. This chain connects TRBV7-2 to TRBJ1-1, with TRBD1 matching 7 bases. The CDR3 is 14 residues long. With 5 bases clipped from V and 5 bases from J, the junction kept 8 bases outside the gene matches. Germline V gene data show CDR1 as SGHTA and CDR2 as FQGNSA. The CDR3 loop reads CASSDHRGTTEAFF. The CDR3 DNA reads as TGTGCCAGCAGCGACCACAGGGGAACAACTGAAGCTTTCTTT.

This clonotype has a handful of counts. The genes are TRBV6-2 or TRBV6-3 and TRBJ2-7; TRBD2 matches 11 bases. J lost 1 base, V lost 5 bases, and 10 bases had no gene match. Germline values: CDR1 MNHEY, CDR2 SVGEGT. This CDR3 has 17 residues. CDR3 protein: CASSPYVGLAESYEQYF. The CDR3 region has the DNA TGTGCCAGCAGTCCCTATGTGGGACTAGCGGAATCCTACGAGCAGTACTTC.